This is a list of T cell receptor gamma chains from one sample in a study of gamma-delta T cells after stem cell transplantation. TCRdb reprocessed the RT-PCR reads using CATT. Here the sample spans roughly 1,200 gamma-chain clones, around 3.3% being singletons. Specimen: gamma-delta T cells. All receptors derive from a human donor. It is not recorded whose cells these are; they may come from a transplant donor. CDR3s include the opening cysteine and the closing phenylalanine or tryptophan. The size field reads once, few, many or a size class.

J gene: TRGJP
V gene: TRGV9
clone size: medium-sized
CDR3 protein: CALWEGVGPQELGKKIKVF
CDR3 DNA: TGTGCCTTGTGGGAGGGGGTAGGGCCGCAAGAGTTGGGCAAAAAAATCAAGGTATTT

J gene: TRGJP
V gene: TRGV9
clone size: medium-sized
CDR3 protein: CALWEAQALGKKIKVF
CDR3 DNA: TGTGCCTTGTGGGAGGCTCAGGCGTTGGGCAAAAAAATCAAGGTATTT

J gene: TRGJP1
V gene: TRGV8
clone size: large
CDR3 protein: CATLQQSTTGWFKIF
CDR3 DNA: TGTGCCACCCTTCAACAGTCAACCACTGGTTGGTTCAAGATATTT

J gene: TRGJP2
V gene: TRGV3
clone size: medium-sized
CDR3 protein: CATWDRVGSSDWIKTF
CDR3 DNA: TGTGCCACCTGGGACAGGGTGGGTAGTAGTGATTGGATCAAGACGTTT

J gene: TRGJP
V gene: TRGV9
clone size: medium-sized
CDR3 protein: CALWEVRVGELGKKIKVF
CDR3 DNA: TGTGCCTTGTGGGAGGTGCGGGTTGGAGAGTTGGGCAAAAAAATCAAGGTATTT

J gene: TRGJP
V gene: TRGV9
clone size: few
CDR3 protein: CALWAPGGLGKKIKVF
CDR3 DNA: TGTGCCTTGTGGGCCCCAGGGGGGTTGGGCAAAAAAATCAAGGTATTT

J gene: TRGJP
V gene: TRGV9
clone size: medium-sized
CDR3 protein: CALWEDRQELGKKIKVF
CDR3 DNA: TGTGCCTTGTGGGAGGATCGGCAAGAGTTGGGCAAAAAAATCAAGGTATTT

J gene: TRGJ1/TRGJ2
V gene: TRGV2
clone size: medium-sized
CDR3 protein: CATWDGRDYKKLF
CDR3 DNA: TGTGCCACCTGGGACGGGCGTGATTATAAGAAACTCTTT

J gene: TRGJP
V gene: TRGV9
clone size: medium-sized
CDR3 protein: CALWEASQELGKKIKVF
CDR3 DNA: TGTGCCTTGTGGGAGGCCTCTCAAGAGTTGGGCAAAAAAATCAAGGTATTT

J gene: TRGJP
V gene: TRGV9
clone size: medium-sized
CDR3 protein: CALWDPRELGKKIKVF
CDR3 DNA: TGTGCCTTGTGGGACCCGAGGGAGTTGGGCAAAAAAATCAAGGTATTT